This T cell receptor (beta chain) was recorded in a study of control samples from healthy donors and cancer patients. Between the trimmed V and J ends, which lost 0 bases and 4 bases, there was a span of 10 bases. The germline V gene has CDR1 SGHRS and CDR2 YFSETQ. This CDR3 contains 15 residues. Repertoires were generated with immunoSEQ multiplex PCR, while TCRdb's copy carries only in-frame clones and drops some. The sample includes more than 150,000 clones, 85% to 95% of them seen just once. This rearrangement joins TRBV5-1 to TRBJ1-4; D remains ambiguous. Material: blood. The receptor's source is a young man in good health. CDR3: CASSLGAHFNEKLFF. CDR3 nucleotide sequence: TGCGCCAGCAGCTTGGGGGCCCACTTTAATGAAAAACTGTTTTTT.